The rows below give T cell receptor beta chains drawn from one sample of a study of cytomegalovirus exposure and HLA in healthy donors. The repertoire was sequenced with immunoSEQ multiplex PCR; TCRdb's copy has only in-frame clones and lacks some. This table has about 140,000 clones, roughly three quarters appearing once. Sequencing was carried out using PBMCs. All receptors derive from a man aged 35-49 years in good health and CMV-seronegative. Both conserved end residues are part of each CDR3. D genes are given only for firm matches. Size is omitted from some rows. Given values are once, few, many or a class for expanded clones.

size | J | V | D | DNA | CDR3
once | TRBJ1-2 | TRBV28 | TRBD1 | TGTGCCAGCAGTCCCTCGCCAGGGGGCGGTTCTGGCTACACCTTC | CASSPSPGGGSGYTF
NA | TRBJ1-1 | TRBV11-3 | TRBD1 | TGTGCCAGCAGCGGCAAGGGGGCGAACACTGAAGCTTTCTTT | CASSGKGANTEAFF
NA | TRBJ1-2 | TRBV18 | NA | TGTGCCAGCTCACCGACAGACTTAAGTGGCTACACCTTC | CASSPTDLSGYTF
NA | TRBJ2-7 | TRBV7-3 | TRBD2 | TGTGCCAGCAGCCCCAGACTAGCGGGGCAGAACGAGCAGTACTTC | CASSPRLAGQNEQYF
NA | TRBJ2-7 | TRBV10-3 | TRBD1 | TGTGCCATGGGTGGAGGTCAGACAGGGCTTAGCTACGAGCAGTACTTC | CAMGGGQTGLSYEQYF
NA | TRBJ2-7 | TRBV9 | TRBD1 | TGTGCCAGCAGCGTAGGTACAGGGGGATTCTACGAGCAGTACTTC | CASSVGTGGFYEQYF
NA | TRBJ1-3 | TRBV2 | NA | TGTGCCAGCAGCCCTCGGACAGCTGGAAACACCATATATTTT | CASSPRTAGNTIYF
NA | TRBJ1-5 | TRBV6-6 | NA | TGTGCCAGCAGCCCGAGGGATCAGCCCCAGCATTTT | CASSPRDQPQHF
NA | TRBJ2-5 | TRBV7-6 | TRBD2 | TGTGCCAGCAGCTTAGCCCTAGCGGGAGGGTTGGAGACCCAGTACTTC | CASSLALAGGLETQYF
NA | TRBJ2-7 | TRBV5-1 | TRBD1 | TGCGCCAGCAGCTTCAACGGACAGGGCTACGAGCAGTACTTC | CASSFNGQGYEQYF
NA | TRBJ2-4 | TRBV18 | NA | TGTGCCAGCTCCCCCCCGTCCGGACTGGGCATTCAGTACTTC | CASSPPSGLGIQYF
NA | TRBJ1-2 | TRBV28 | TRBD1 | TGTGCCAGCAGTTTATTTCAGGGGGTCTATGGCTACACCTTC | CASSLFQGVYGYTF
once | TRBJ2-5 | TRBV2 | NA | TGTGCCAGCAGGAAGGACAGACGAGAGACCCAGTACTTC | CASRKDRRETQYF
once | TRBJ2-5 | TRBV9 | NA | TGTGCCAGCAGCGTAGTTGGACAGAACCAAGAGACCCAGTACTTC | CASSVVGQNQETQYF
once | TRBJ1-5 | TRBV13 | NA | TGTGCCAGCAGCTTAATTGTGGGCATCGGTCAGCCCCAGCATTTT | CASSLIVGIGQPQHF
NA | TRBJ1-2 | TRBV30 | NA | TGTGCCTGGACCCTAGGCGGGTATGGCTACACCTTC | CAWTLGGYGYTF
few | TRBJ2-7 | TRBV6-1 | TRBD2 | TGTGCCAGCAGTGAAGCTGGGACTACCATTGGCGAGCAGTACTTC | CASSEAGTTIGEQYF
NA | TRBJ2-6 | TRBV11-3 | TRBD1 | TGTGCCAGCATCCCGCCAGGGGGCGCTGGGGCCAACGTCCTGACTTTC | CASIPPGGAGANVLTF
few | TRBJ2-5 | TRBV5-1 | TRBD2 | TGCGCCAGCAGCTTTAGCGGGGGCCTCCAAGAGACCCAGTACTTC | CASSFSGGLQETQYF
once | TRBJ1-2 | TRBV6-1 | NA | TGTGCCAGCAGTAGACAGGTCCCGAGGGACTATGGCTACACCTTC | CASSRQVPRDYGYTF
NA | TRBJ2-5 | TRBV19 | NA | TGTGCCAGTAGTATATCCAGGGTAGAGACCCAGTACTTC | CASSISRVETQYF
NA | TRBJ1-1 | TRBV6-6 | NA | TGTGCCAGCCTAGACGGCACTGAAGCTTTCTTT | CASLDGTEAFF
NA | TRBJ2-7 | TRBV27 | NA | TGTGCCAGCAGTTTAGCAGGGTTCTTCTCCTACGAGCAGTACTTC | CASSLAGFFSYEQYF
NA | TRBJ2-5 | TRBV6-1 | TRBD1 | TGTGCCAGCAGGTCGGGGACAGTACAAGAGACCCAGTACTTC | CASRSGTVQETQYF
once | TRBJ2-5 | TRBV9 | NA | TGTGCCAGCAGCGGGGGGGACGGGACCCAGTACTTC | CASSGGDGTQYF
NA | TRBJ1-2 | TRBV28 | TRBD1 | TGTGCCAGCAGGGATACACAGGGGGCCTATGGCTACACCTTC | CASRDTQGAYGYTF
NA | TRBJ1-1 | TRBV23-1 | TRBD1 | TGCGCCAGCAGTCATTCCTCGGGACAGAGGAACACTGAAGCTTTCTTT | CASSHSSGQRNTEAFF
NA | TRBJ2-1 | TRBV30 | TRBD2 | TGTGCCTCAAACACCGGGGAGGGTCACGGTGAGCAGTTCTTC | CASNTGEGHGEQFF
NA | TRBJ1-3 | TRBV29-1 | NA | TGCAGCGTTCTTTCGGGAAACACCATATATTTT | CSVLSGNTIYF